A selection of T cell receptor beta chains follows, all from one sample in a study of cytomegalovirus exposure and HLA in healthy donors. Method: immunoSEQ multiplex PCR; TCRdb's copy keeps in-frame clones and lacks some. The table shows some 190,000 clones, with approximately 75% occurring only once. Sample: PBMCs. The receptor set was obtained from a young man in good health and CMV-seropositive. The CDR3 runs from the conserved cysteine through the conserved F or W. The D gene is left open where the match is weak. Not every row has a clone size; where given, it reads once, few, many or a size class.

>few|NA|TRBJ1-4|TRBV5-1
TGTGCCAGCAGCTTTGGAGGACTGAATGAAAAACTGTTTTTT
CASSFGGLNEKLFF
>NA|NA|TRBJ1-5|TRBV6-1
TGTGCCAGCAGTGATGTGGCAGGCCGATATCAGCCCCAGCATTTT
CASSDVAGRYQPQHF
>NA|TRBD1|TRBJ2-4|TRBV30
TGTGCCTGGAGTGGGGGGACAGCCCTAGCCAAAAACATTCAGTACTTC
CAWSGGTALAKNIQYF
>NA|TRBD1|TRBJ1-2|TRBV7-2
TGTGCCAGCAGCTCCGGACAGGGGGGTTCATATGGCTACACCTTC
CASSSGQGGSYGYTF
>NA|NA|TRBJ1-1|TRBV5-1
TGCGCCAGCAGCTTAGAGGGGAACACTGAAGCTTTCTTT
CASSLEGNTEAFF
>NA|TRBD1|TRBJ1-3|TRBV5-1
TGCGCCAGCAGCTTGGCGGGGACAGGGTCCTCTGGAAACACCATATATTTT
CASSLAGTGSSGNTIYF
>NA|NA|TRBJ2-5|TRBV5-1
TGCGCCAGCAGCCCCTCCTACAGGACGCAAAGGGAGACCCAGTACTTC
CASSPSYRTQRETQYF
>NA|TRBD2|TRBJ2-3|TRBV6-5
TGTGCCAGCAGTTACCCGGGGGGGGCAACAGATACGCAGTATTTT
CASSYPGGATDTQYF
>NA|NA|TRBJ1-2|TRBV9
TGTGCCAGCAGCGTAGAGGACAGTAACTATGGCTACACCTTC
CASSVEDSNYGYTF
>once|TRBD2|TRBJ2-5|TRBV5-1
TGCGCCAGCAGCAAGCGGGAGATCGGGGAGACCCAGTACTTC
CASSKREIGETQYF
>NA|TRBD2|TRBJ2-7|TRBV15
TGTGCCACCAGCAGGGGCTCTAGCGGGAGGGTCGACGAGCAGTACTTC
CATSRGSSGRVDEQYF
>once|TRBD2|TRBJ2-3|TRBV30
TGTGCCTGGAGCCGGGGGGAGGCAGATACGCAGTATTTT
CAWSRGEADTQYF
>few|NA|TRBJ1-5|TRBV30
TGTGCCTGGAGTGTCGGACAGCACAATCAGCCCCAGCATTTT
CAWSVGQHNQPQHF
>NA|TRBD1|TRBJ1-5|TRBV7-9
TGTGCCAGCAGCCCTGGGACAGGGGATCAGCCCCAGCATTTT
CASSPGTGDQPQHF
>NA|NA|TRBJ2-2|TRBV5-5
TGTGCCAGCACCCGGGACACCGGGGAGCTGTTTTTT
CASTRDTGELFF
>once|TRBD1|TRBJ1-2|TRBV7-3
TGTGCCAGCAGCTTAACAGGGGGGCGACAGGGGGACCGGTATAATAACTATGGCTACACCTTC
CASSLTGGRQGDRYNNYGYTF
>few|NA|TRBJ2-5|TRBV7-8
TGTGCCAGCAGCTTAAGCGACCAAGAGACCCAGTACTTC
CASSLSDQETQYF
>NA|NA|TRBJ2-2|TRBV18
TGTGCCAGCTCACCCACAGGGAACACCGGGGAGCTGTTTTTT
CASSPTGNTGELFF
>NA|TRBD2|TRBJ2-7|TRBV6-5
TGTGCCAGCAGGTCCGGGGGGGCTAACGAGCAGTACTTC
CASRSGGANEQYF
>NA|TRBD1|TRBJ1-3|TRBV11-2
TGTGCCAGCAGCTCTAGGGGGGGACAGGGGAGCTCTGGAAACACCATATATTTT
CASSSRGGQGSSGNTIYF
>NA|NA|TRBJ1-4|TRBV28
TGTGCCAGCAGTTCTGCGTCCCTCCCGAGGGAAAAACTGTTTTTT
CASSSASLPREKLFF
>NA|TRBD1|TRBJ1-1|TRBV28
TGTGCCAGCAGTTCCACAGGGGGCGAGGCGAACACTGAAGCTTTCTTT
CASSSTGGEANTEAFF
>NA|NA|TRBJ1-1|TRBV4-3
TGCGCCAGCAGCCCACGCGTCGACACTGAAGCTTTCTTT
CASSPRVDTEAFF
>few|TRBD2|TRBJ2-3|TRBV7-3
TGTGCCAGCAGCTTAGCGGGAGAAACAGATACGCAGTATTTT
CASSLAGETDTQYF
>NA|TRBD1|TRBJ2-2|TRBV29-1
TGCAGCGGGGCGAGGACAGGGTCCACCGGGGAGCTGTTTTTT
CSGARTGSTGELFF
>few|TRBD2|TRBJ2-1|TRBV15
TGTGCCACCAGCAGAGCGCTAGCGGGCTACAATGAGCAGTTCTTC
CATSRALAGYNEQFF
>NA|NA|TRBJ1-5|TRBV10-3
TGTGCCATCAGCCGGGAGGGAGGCAATCAGCCCCAGCATTTT
CAISREGGNQPQHF
>NA|TRBD2|TRBJ2-1|TRBV7-3
TGTGCCAGCAGCTTAACCAAAAGACTAGCCTACCCCAATGAGCAGTTCTTC
CASSLTKRLAYPNEQFF
>few|TRBD2|TRBJ2-1|TRBV7-9
TGTGCCAGCAGCTCCCGGGGTAGCGGGAGGGCAGGTGAGCAGTTCTTC
CASSSRGSGRAGEQFF
>NA|TRBD1|TRBJ1-4|TRBV7-2
TGTGCCAGCAGTACAGGGGCGAGGTGGGAAAAACTGTTTTTT
CASSTGARWEKLFF
>NA|NA|TRBJ1-1|TRBV7-9
TGTGCCAGCAGCTCTCGGGGAGGTGGAGGTAGGGCCACTGAAGCTTTCTTT
CASSSRGGGGRATEAFF
>few|TRBD1|TRBJ2-7|TRBV5-1
TGCGCCAGCAGCACCGGGACAGGGAACAACCAGTACTTC
CASSTGTGNNQYF
>NA|TRBD1|TRBJ2-7|TRBV11-2
TGTGCCAGCAGCCCCGGACAGGCTATAGAGCAGTACTTC
CASSPGQAIEQYF
>NA|TRBD2|TRBJ2-3|TRBV5-6
TGTGCCAGCAGCTTGATGACTAGCGGAGCTCTTACGCAGTATTTT
CASSLMTSGALTQYF
>NA|NA|TRBJ1-6|TRBV30
TGTGCCTGGGGACAGACTAATTCCCCCCTCCACTTT
CAWGQTNSPLHF
>once|TRBD2|TRBJ2-1|TRBV9
TGTGCCAGCAGCGTCACGACTAGCGGGAGAGGTGAGCAGTTCTTC
CASSVTTSGRGEQFF